This T cell receptor beta chain appears in the sequencing data of a study of Graves' ophthalmopathy and Graves' hyperthyroidism. Study overall: Researchers classed hyperthyroidism as stable given no ophthalmopathy within 18 months of follow-up. Study-wide results and limits: In blood, most expanded thyroid clonotypes above 0.001 frequency were also detected.

Concerning this clonotype itself: Antigen: not known.

Beta-chain TCR CDR3 regions were amplified from RNA transcripts. An opening RT-PCR round employed HTBI primers and preceded a second-round multiplex PCR. TCRdb reprocessed the multiplex PCR reads with MiXCR, giving one entry per CDR3 protein. Of approximately 1.2 million distinct CDR3 sequences listed, 35% to 40% were seen once; the top ten hold 8.5% to 14%. Looked up from germline, CDR1 is SQVTM and CDR2 is ANQGSEA. The trim removed 8 bases at V and 2 bases at J, leaving 5 bases unmatched. This CDR3 has 13 residues. Patients were excluded if they had other autoimmune diseases or uncontrolled infections, and likewise if pregnancy or lactation applied.

The rearrangement links TRBV29-1 to TRBJ2-7; TRBD2 matches 11 bases. This sequence originates from an adult man with Graves' hyperthyroidism. The sequencing sample was made of peripheral blood or thyroid tissue (not recorded which). In nucleotides, the CDR3 is TGCAGCTTAGGTAGCGGGAGGGCCTACGAGCAGTACTTC. This gives the protein CSLGSGRAYEQYF.